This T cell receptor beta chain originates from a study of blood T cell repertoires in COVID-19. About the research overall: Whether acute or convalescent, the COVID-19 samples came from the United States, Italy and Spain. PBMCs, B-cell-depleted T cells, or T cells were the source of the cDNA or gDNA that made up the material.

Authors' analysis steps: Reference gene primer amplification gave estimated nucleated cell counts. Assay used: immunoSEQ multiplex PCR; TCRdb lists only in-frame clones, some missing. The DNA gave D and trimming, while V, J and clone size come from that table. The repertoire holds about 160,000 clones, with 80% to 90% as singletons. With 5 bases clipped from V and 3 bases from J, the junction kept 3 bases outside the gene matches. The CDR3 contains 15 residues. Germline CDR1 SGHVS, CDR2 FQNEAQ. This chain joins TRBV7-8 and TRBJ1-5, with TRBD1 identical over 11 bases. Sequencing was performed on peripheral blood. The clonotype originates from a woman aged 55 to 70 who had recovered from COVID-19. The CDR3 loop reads CASSTGQGANQPQHF. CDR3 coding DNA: TGTGCCAGCAGCACCGGACAGGGGGCCAATCAGCCCCAGCATTTT.